This passage covers 28 T cell receptor beta chains from one sample sequenced in a study of liver allograft versus peripheral blood T cells. Background on the study: Recipients' peripheral blood T cell receptor repertoires were compared with those in transplanted livers.

Each CDR3 protein is one row after TCRdb ran MiXCR on the reads. The repertoire holds approximately 7,300 distinct CDR3 sequences, with approximately 17% as singletons. Receptor source: a human patient who had a liver transplant. Part of the T cell pool may stem from the graft donor.

By sample share, this clonotype is medium-sized. V is TRBV6-5 and J is TRBJ2-6; D is unresolved. V was clipped by 6 bases and J by 4 bases, with 13 bases between them. Germline V lookup: CDR1 MNHEY, CDR2 SVGAGI. CDR3 size: 15 residues. CDR3 sequence reads: CASRSAGVGANVLTF. CDR3 coding DNA: TGTGCCAGCAGATCGGCAGGAGTAGGGGCCAACGTCCTGACTTTC.

This clonotype is classed as medium-sized. The rearrangement joins TRBV18 to TRBJ2-3; the D gene could be TRBD1 or TRBD2 (6 bases each). In germline, CDR1 is KGHSH, CDR2 LQKENI. This CDR3 is built from 15 residues. Deletions cut 6 bases from V and 2 bases from J, with 15 bases between. The CDR3 DNA reads TGTGCCAGCTCTAAAGGGGGACTCCCCACAGATACGCAGTATTTT. It encodes CASSKGGLPTDTQYF.

By share, this clonotype ranks as medium-sized. The chain is built from TRBV14 and TRBJ1-3; D is uncertain. V lost 4 bases and J 4 bases, leaving 11 bases between the germline ends. The CDR3 has 14 residues. The germline CDR1 and CDR2 sequences are SGHDN and FVKESK. The CDR3 nucleotides are TGTGCCAGCAGCCCCATTTTTACCGGAAACACCATATATTTT. It yields the protein CASSPIFTGNTIYF. The variable domain in full, with the rest retrieved from reference TRBV14 and TRBJ1-3, is EAGVTQFPSHSVIEKGQTVTLRCDPISGHDNLYWYRRVMGKEIKFLLHFVKESKQDESGMPNNRFLAERTGGTYSTLKVQPAELEDSGVYFCASSPIFTGNTIYFGEGSWLTVV.

The chain combines TRBV5-4 with TRBJ2-7; TRBD2 agrees at 7 bases. CDR1 SGHNT and CDR2 YYREEE come from the germline V gene (reference sequence). The trim removed 3 bases at V and 2 bases at J, leaving 5 bases unmatched. This CDR3 has 14 residues. CDR3 protein: CASSSSGAAYEQYF. The DNA for the CDR3 is TGTGCCAGCAGCTCTAGCGGAGCTGCCTACGAGCAGTACTTC.

On this clonotype: A read error may explain this, as a much larger clone is one base away. The chain recombines TRBV6-6 with TRBJ1-4; TRBD1 matches 9 bases. Per the germline V gene, CDR1 is MNHNY and CDR2 is SVGAGI (reference sequence). There are 13 residues in the CDR3. CDR3 nucleotide sequence: TGTGTCGGTAACAGGGGGCAGAATGAAAAACTGTTTTTT. This encodes CVGNRGQNEKLFF.

As concerns this clonotype: It may be a read error: a sequence one base away is much more abundant. The rearrangement links TRBV11-2 to TRBJ1-1, with D hard to call. The germline CDR1 and CDR2 sequences are SGHAT and FQNNGV. V was clipped by 1 base and J by 1 base, with 7 bases between them. CDR3 length: 14 residues. DNA for the CDR3: TGTGCCAGCAGCTTAGCCAGCGGGAACACTGAAGCTTTCTTT. Encoded protein: CASSLASGNTEAFF.

V usage is TRBV4-1 and J usage is TRBJ1-5; 8 positions agree with TRBD1. The ends lost 0 bases at V and 5 bases at J; junction bases unmatched: 9. CDR1 is MGHRA, CDR2 YSYEKL, per germline. The CDR3 runs to 17 residues. CDR3 sequence reads: CASSQDRGTGVYQPQHF. The CDR3, as DNA: TGCGCCAGCAGCCAAGATCGGGGGACAGGCGTTTATCAGCCCCAGCATTTT.

By share, this clonotype ranks as medium-sized (0.01 to 0.1%). The V and J genes are TRBV7-9 and TRBJ1-6; D not certain. V was pared by 5 bases and J by 9 bases, with 11 bases between. This CDR3 is 13 amino acids long. The germline V gene has CDR1 SEHNR and CDR2 FQNEAQ (reference sequence). CDR3 region: CASSTVPPSPLHF. The CDR3 DNA follows: TGTGCCAGCAGCACTGTGCCTCCTTCACCCCTCCACTTT.

The chain combines TRBV20-1 with TRBJ2-7; 10 positions match TRBD1. The CDR3 extends over 13 amino acids. Germline V gene lookup returns CDR1 DFQATT and CDR2 SNEGSKA (reference sequence). Germline trimming cut 5 bases from V and 4 bases from J; bases unmatched to any gene: 5. CDR3 sequence (DNA): TGCAGTGCTCCTCGGGACAGGGGTTACGAGCAGTACTTC. It translates to CSAPRDRGYEQYF.

The chain joins TRBV5-6 to TRBJ1-4, with 7 bases identical to TRBD1. J lost 7 bases, V lost 6 bases, and 12 bases had no gene match. Germline lookup yields CDR1 SGHDT and CDR2 YYEEEE. This CDR3 comprises 15 residues. The CDR3 sequence is CASTPSGTVSEKLFF. The CDR3 DNA follows: TGTGCCAGCACCCCATCCGGGACAGTTTCTGAAAAACTGTTTTTT.

This clonotype qualifies as medium-sized. The V and J genes are TRBV6-2 or TRBV6-3 and TRBJ1-1; D not certain. The length of the CDR3 is 14 residues. V shed 0 bases and J shed 0 bases, with 5 bases lying between them. The germline V gene encodes CDR1 MNHEY and CDR2 SVGEGT. This CDR3 reads CASSYSAVNTEAFF. CDR3 nucleotide sequence: TGTGCCAGCAGTTACTCTGCGGTGAACACTGAAGCTTTCTTT.

Judged by abundance, this clonotype is medium-sized. This chain links TRBV5-4 with TRBJ2-7; tentatively, D is TRBD2 (6 bases). This CDR3 spans 16 amino acids. Germline V gene sequence: CDR1 SGHNT, CDR2 YYREEE (reference sequence). V lost 4 bases and J lost 0, with 17 bases in between. The CDR3 sequence is CASSPTVGGDSYEQYF. Written as DNA, the CDR3 is TGTGCCAGCAGCCCAACTGTAGGCGGGGACTCCTACGAGCAGTACTTC.

This chain uses TRBV6-1 with TRBJ1-5, with no clear D. The CDR3 contains 15 residues. Germline V CDR1 and CDR2: MNHNS, SASEGT. The V and J ends lost 4 bases and 0 bases respectively, with 10 bases between them. The CDR3 DNA follows: TGTGCCAGCAGTGTGCCTGGGAATAGCAATCAGCCCCAGCATTTT. Translation: CASSVPGNSNQPQHF.

This clonotype ranks as medium-sized. The chain carries TRBV19 and TRBJ1-1; D gene uncertain. This CDR3 is 14 amino acids long. Germline V lookup: CDR1 LNHDA, CDR2 SQIVND (reference sequence). The V end was cut by 6 bases, the J end by 1 base, with 12 bases between. This CDR3 is CASSLWAKNTEAFF. The CDR3 bases are TGTGCCAGTAGCCTTTGGGCCAAGAACACTGAAGCTTTCTTT.

This clonotype was seen a few times. V usage is TRBV30 and J usage is TRBJ2-1; 7 bases map to TRBD1. CDR1 GTSNPN and CDR2 SVGIG come from the germline V gene (reference sequence). This CDR3 is built from 14 residues. The V and J ends lost 2 bases and 6 bases, in that order; junction bases with no gene match: 7. The CDR3 loop reads CAWSRDSQFNEQFF. As DNA, the CDR3 is TGTGCCTGGAGTCGGGACAGCCAATTCAATGAGCAGTTCTTC.

This clonotype appeared a single time. The rearrangement uses TRBV12-3 or TRBV12-4 and TRBJ2-7; 8 bases match TRBD2. The CDR3 runs 15 residues. The ends lost 4 bases at V and 0 bases at J; junction bases unmatched: 5. Written as DNA, the CDR3 is TGTGCCAGCAGTTCCGGGAGGGGGAGCTCCTACGAGCAGTACTTC. Translating it yields CASSSGRGSSYEQYF.

By sample share, this clonotype is medium-sized (0.01 to 0.1%). The J gene is TRBJ1-6, the V gene TRBV18; 9 bases fit TRBD1. V shed 6 bases and J 9 bases; nucleotides not matched to a gene: 6. The CDR3 loop spans 14 amino acids. The germline V gene encodes CDR1 KGHSH and CDR2 LQKENI. The CDR3: CASSPDRGASPLHF. Written as DNA, the CDR3 is TGTGCCAGCTCCCCGGACAGGGGCGCTTCACCCCTCCACTTT.

The chain is built from TRBV15 and TRBJ1-6; 7 bases line up with TRBD1. The CDR3 length is 16 residues. The germline V gene encodes CDR1 LNHNV and CDR2 YYDKDF (reference sequence). The V segment lost 0 bases and the J segment 10 bases; nucleotides outside the gene matches: 9. The CDR3 is CATSRDTRQGRSPLHF. For the CDR3, the DNA is TGTGCCACCAGCAGAGATACACGACAGGGCCGCTCACCCCTCCACTTT.

The J gene is TRBJ1-3, the V gene TRBV2; 9 bases fit TRBD1. Germline V lookup: CDR1 SNHLY, CDR2 FYNNEI. CDR3 size: 12 residues. V shed 8 bases and J 8 bases; nucleotides not matched to a gene: 4. The CDR3 region is CASRDRADTIYF. For the CDR3, the DNA is TGTGCCAGCCGGGACAGGGCTGACACCATATATTTT.

This clonotype has only a few counts. The rearrangement links TRBV9 to TRBJ2-3, with D possibly matching TRBD1 (6 bases). The CDR3 is 15 residues long. V lost 1 base to trimming and J lost 0 bases, with 9 bases between them. From germline, CDR1 is SGDLS and CDR2 YYNGEE. For the CDR3, the DNA is TGTGCCAGCAGCGTAAGAGGGGGAAGCACAGATACGCAGTATTTT. As protein: CASSVRGGSTDTQYF.

This clonotype is medium-sized. The chain uses TRBV12-3 or TRBV12-4 and TRBJ1-2; maybe TRBD1 (6 bases). This CDR3 spans 12 amino acids. V lost 5 bases to trimming and J lost 8 bases, with 12 bases between them. The CDR3 DNA reads as TGTGCCAGCAGTCCCGGGGGCAGAGGCTACACCTTC. This codes for CASSPGGRGYTF.

This clonotype came up a few times. J is TRBJ2-7 and V is TRBV30; D gene uncertain. The V end lost 5 bases, the J end lost 3 bases, and 20 bases lay between the germline ends. The CDR3 totals 15 residues. CDR1 is GTSNPN and CDR2 is SVGIG in the germline V gene (reference sequence). The chain's CDR3 is CAWARKGRPIYEQYF. For the CDR3, the DNA is TGTGCCTGGGCTAGGAAGGGCAGGCCGATCTACGAGCAGTACTTC.

In this sample, this clonotype is medium-sized (0.01 to 0.1%). This rearrangement joins TRBV12-3 or TRBV12-4 to TRBJ1-3, with D perhaps matching TRBD1 (6 bases). The CDR3 spans 13 residues. The V end was cut by 4 bases, the J end by 4 bases, with 8 bases between. The CDR3 loop reads CASSYDRGNTIYF. The CDR3 bases are TGTGCCAGCAGTTACGACAGGGGAAACACCATATATTTT.

This clonotype is deemed medium-sized. The chain couples TRBV7-9 to TRBJ1-1, with 9 bases matching TRBD1. V shed 4 bases and J 2 bases; nucleotides not matched to a gene: 8. The CDR3 contains 16 residues. Germline assignment: CDR1 SEHNR and CDR2 FQNEAQ (reference sequence). This CDR3 is CASSSRDRGINTEAFF. CDR3 sequence (DNA): TGTGCCAGCAGCTCACGAGACAGGGGGATTAACACTGAAGCTTTCTTT.

By share of the sample, this clonotype is medium-sized (0.01 to 0.1%). The genes are TRBV18 and TRBJ1-1, with TRBD1 identical over 9 bases. V lost 2 bases and J lost 3; bases outside the gene matches: 4. Germline CDR1 KGHSH, CDR2 LQKENI. This CDR3 comprises 15 residues. The CDR3 sequence: CASSPKQGADTEAFF. CDR3 in DNA: TGTGCCAGCTCACCAAAACAGGGGGCCGACACTGAAGCTTTCTTT. The complete variable domain, with remaining parts taken from reference TRBV18 and TRBJ1-1, reads NAGVMQNPRHLVRRRGQEARLRCSPMKGHSHVYWYRQLPEEGLKFMVYLQKENIIDESGMPKERFSAEFPKEGPSILRIQQVVRGDSAAYFCASSPKQGADTEAFFGQGTRLTVV.

V is TRBV6-1 and J is TRBJ1-3; D is perhaps TRBD1 (5 bases). This CDR3 comprises 14 residues. CDR1 is MNHNS, CDR2 SASEGT, per germline. V lost 5 bases, J lost 2 bases, and 10 bases lay in between. The CDR3 DNA reads as TGTGCCAGCAGTACCGGGACGACTGGAAACACCATATATTTT. Translating it yields CASSTGTTGNTIYF.

This clonotype is deemed medium-sized (0.01 to 0.1%). The gene calls are TRBV6-5 and TRBJ1-2; D not resolved. The germline CDR1 and CDR2 sequences are MNHEY and SVGAGI. CDR3 size: 13 residues. The V gene lost 6 bases and the J gene lost 8 bases, with 16 bases spanning the gap. CDR3 DNA: TGTGCCAGCAGCCCCTCGGGAGGGATCGGCTACACCTTC. This sequence encodes CASSPSGGIGYTF.

This clonotype is medium-sized. The rearrangement links TRBV11-1 to TRBJ2-7; TRBD1 matches at 7 bases. With 4 bases clipped from V and 3 bases from J, the junction kept 6 bases outside the gene matches. Germline V gene data show CDR1 as SGHAT and CDR2 as FQDESV (reference sequence). The CDR3 extends over 14 amino acids. The CDR3 region has the DNA TGTGCCAGCAGCTCCGGGACAGCCGTCTACGAGCAGTACTTC. It encodes CASSSGTAVYEQYF.